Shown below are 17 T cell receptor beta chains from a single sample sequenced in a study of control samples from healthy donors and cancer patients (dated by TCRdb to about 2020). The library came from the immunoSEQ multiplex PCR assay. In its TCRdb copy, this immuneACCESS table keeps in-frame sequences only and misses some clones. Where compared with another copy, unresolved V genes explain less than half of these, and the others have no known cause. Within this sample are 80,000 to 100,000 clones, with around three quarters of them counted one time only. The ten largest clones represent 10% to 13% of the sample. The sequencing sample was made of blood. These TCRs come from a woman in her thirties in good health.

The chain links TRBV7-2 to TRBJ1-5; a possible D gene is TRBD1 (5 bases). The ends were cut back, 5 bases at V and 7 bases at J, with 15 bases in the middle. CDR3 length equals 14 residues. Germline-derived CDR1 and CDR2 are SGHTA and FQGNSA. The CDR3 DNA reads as TGTGCCAGCAGCCACCCCGGAAGGGACCAGCCCCAGCATTTT. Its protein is CASSHPGRDQPQHF. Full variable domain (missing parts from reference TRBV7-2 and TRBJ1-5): GAGVSQSPSNKVTEKGKDVELRCDPISGHTALYWYRQSLGQGLEFLIYFQGNSAPDKSGLPSDRFSAERTGGSVSTLTIQRTQQEDSAVYLCASSHPGRDQPQHFGDGTRLSIL.

The CDR3 bases are TGTGCCAGCAGTTACGGACTAGCGGGGGGGCGCAGGACAGATACGCAGTATTTT. Translated, it gives CASSYGLAGGRRTDTQYF. The chain combines TRBV6-2 or TRBV6-3 with TRBJ2-3; TRBD2 agrees at 15 bases. The CDR3 runs 18 residues. J was trimmed by 3 bases and V by 2 bases; bases with no gene match: 6. Germline CDR1 is MNHEY and CDR2 is SVGEGT.

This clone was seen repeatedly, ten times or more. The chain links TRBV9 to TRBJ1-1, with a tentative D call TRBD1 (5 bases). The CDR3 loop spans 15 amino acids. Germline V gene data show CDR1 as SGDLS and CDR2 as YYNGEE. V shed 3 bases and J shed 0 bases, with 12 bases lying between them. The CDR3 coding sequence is TGTGCCAGCAGCGCCGGGGGACGGATGAACACTGAAGCTTTCTTT. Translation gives CASSAGGRMNTEAFF.

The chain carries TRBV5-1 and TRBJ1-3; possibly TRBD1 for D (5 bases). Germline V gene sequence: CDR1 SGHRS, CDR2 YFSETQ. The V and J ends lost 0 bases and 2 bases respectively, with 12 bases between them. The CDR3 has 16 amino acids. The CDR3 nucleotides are TGCGCCAGCAGCTTGGGGGGCAGGGCCACTGGAAACACCATATATTTT. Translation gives CASSLGGRATGNTIYF.

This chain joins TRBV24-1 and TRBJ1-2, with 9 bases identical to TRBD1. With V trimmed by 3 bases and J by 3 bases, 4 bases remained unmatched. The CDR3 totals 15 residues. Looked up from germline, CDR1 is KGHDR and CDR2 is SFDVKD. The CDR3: CATSDRTGDDYGYTF. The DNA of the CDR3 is TGTGCCACCAGTGATCGGACAGGGGACGACTATGGCTACACCTTC.

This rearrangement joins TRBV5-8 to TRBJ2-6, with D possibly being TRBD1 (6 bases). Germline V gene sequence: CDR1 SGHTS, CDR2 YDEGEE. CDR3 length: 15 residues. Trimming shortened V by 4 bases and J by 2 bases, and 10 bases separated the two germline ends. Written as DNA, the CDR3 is TGTGCCAGCAGCGACACAGGGACTGGGGCCAACGTCCTGACTTTC. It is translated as CASSDTGTGANVLTF.

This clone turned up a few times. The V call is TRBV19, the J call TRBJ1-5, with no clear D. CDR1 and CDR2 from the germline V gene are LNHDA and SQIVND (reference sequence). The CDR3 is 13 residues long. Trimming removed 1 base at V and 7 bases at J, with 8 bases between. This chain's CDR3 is CASSIGGKQPQHF. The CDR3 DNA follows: TGTGCCAGTAGTATAGGAGGGAAGCAGCCCCAGCATTTT.

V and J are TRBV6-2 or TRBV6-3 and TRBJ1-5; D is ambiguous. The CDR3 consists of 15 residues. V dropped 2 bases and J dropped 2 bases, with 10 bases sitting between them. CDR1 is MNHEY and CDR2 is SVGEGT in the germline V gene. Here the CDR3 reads CASSYVGYGNQPQHF. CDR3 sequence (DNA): TGTGCCAGCAGTTACGTAGGGTATGGCAATCAGCCCCAGCATTTT.

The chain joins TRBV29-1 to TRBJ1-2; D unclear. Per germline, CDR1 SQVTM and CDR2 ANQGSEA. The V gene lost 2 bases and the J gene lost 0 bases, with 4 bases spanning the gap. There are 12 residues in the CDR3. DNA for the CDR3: TGCAGCGTTGAACCCGCTAACTATGGCTACACCTTC. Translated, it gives CSVEPANYGYTF. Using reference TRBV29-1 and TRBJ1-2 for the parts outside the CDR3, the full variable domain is SAVISQKPSRDICQRGTSLTIQCQVDSQVTMMFWYRQQPGQSLTLIATANQGSEATYESGFVIDKFPISRPNLTFSTLTVSNMSPEDSSIYLCSVEPANYGYTFGSGTRLTVV.

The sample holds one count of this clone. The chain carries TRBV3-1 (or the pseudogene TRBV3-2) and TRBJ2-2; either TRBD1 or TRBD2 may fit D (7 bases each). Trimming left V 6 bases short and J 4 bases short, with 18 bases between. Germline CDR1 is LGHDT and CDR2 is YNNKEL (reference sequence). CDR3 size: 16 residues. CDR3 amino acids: CASRREGARGTGELFF. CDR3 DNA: TGTGCCAGCAGGAGGGAGGGGGCGCGTGGCACCGGGGAGCTGTTTTTT.

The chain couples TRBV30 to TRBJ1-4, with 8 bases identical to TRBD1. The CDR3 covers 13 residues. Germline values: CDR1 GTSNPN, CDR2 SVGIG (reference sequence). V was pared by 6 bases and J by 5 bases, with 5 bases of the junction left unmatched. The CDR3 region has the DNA TGTGCCTGTAGACAGGGGAGCAATGAAAAACTGTTTTTT. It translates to CACRQGSNEKLFF. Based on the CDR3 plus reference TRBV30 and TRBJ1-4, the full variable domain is SQTIHQWPATLVQPVGSPLSLECTVEGTSNPNLYWYRQAAGRGLQLLFYSVGIGQISSEVPQNLSASRPQDRQFILSSKKLLLSDSGFYLCACRQGSNEKLFFGSGTQLSVL.

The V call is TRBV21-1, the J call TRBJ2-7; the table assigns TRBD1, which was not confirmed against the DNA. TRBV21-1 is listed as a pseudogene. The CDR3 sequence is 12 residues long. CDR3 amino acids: CASLRGSYEQYF. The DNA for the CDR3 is TGTGCCAGCCTAAGGGGGTCCTACGAGCAGTACTTC.

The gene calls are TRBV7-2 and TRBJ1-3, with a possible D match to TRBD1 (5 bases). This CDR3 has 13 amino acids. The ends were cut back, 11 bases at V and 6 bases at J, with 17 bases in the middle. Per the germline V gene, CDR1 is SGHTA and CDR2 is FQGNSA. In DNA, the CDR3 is TGTGCCGCCGGGGGGATAGGTCAAAACACCATATATTTT. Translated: CAAGGIGQNTIYF.

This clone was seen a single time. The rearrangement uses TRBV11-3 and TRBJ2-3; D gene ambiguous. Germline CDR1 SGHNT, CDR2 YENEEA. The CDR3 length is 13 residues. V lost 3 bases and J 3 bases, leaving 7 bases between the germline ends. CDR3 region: CASSFGLTDTQYF. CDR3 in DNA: TGTGCCAGCAGCTTCGGGTTGACAGATACGCAGTATTTT.

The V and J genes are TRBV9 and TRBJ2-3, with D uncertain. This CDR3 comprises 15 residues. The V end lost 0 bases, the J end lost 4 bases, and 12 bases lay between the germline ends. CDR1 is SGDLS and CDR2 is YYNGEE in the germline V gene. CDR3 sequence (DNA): TGTGCCAGCAGCGTAGAGGCCCTTAGCTCAGATACGCAGTATTTT. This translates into CASSVEALSSDTQYF.

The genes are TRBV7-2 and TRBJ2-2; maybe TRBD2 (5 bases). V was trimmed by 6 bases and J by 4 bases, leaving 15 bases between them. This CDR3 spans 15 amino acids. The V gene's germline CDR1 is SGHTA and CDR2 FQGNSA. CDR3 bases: TGTGCCAGCAGTAAAACAACGGGGATCACCGGGGAGCTGTTTTTT. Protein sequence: CASSKTTGITGELFF.

For the CDR3, the DNA is TGTGCCAGCAGTCCCCGGACAGGTCCTAATGAAAAACTGTTTTTT. It encodes CASSPRTGPNEKLFF. This chain uses TRBV27 with TRBJ1-4, with 7 positions matching TRBD1. The CDR3 has 15 amino acids. The V segment lost 5 bases and the J segment 3 bases; nucleotides outside the gene matches: 6. Germline V CDR1 and CDR2: MNHEY, SMNVEV (reference sequence).